The table lists the clone carrying this T cell receptor (beta chain) with many counts. Its antigen remains unknown. The source of the sample is a study of T cells in Graves' hyperthyroidism and ophthalmopathy. Study conclusions and caveats: Stable hyperthyroidism was told apart from ophthalmopathy by a model built on 13 V-J features. Blood also held most thyroid clonotypes expanded beyond 0.001.

The investigators amplified TCR beta CDR3 regions from RNA transcripts. TCR CDR3 regions were first amplified by RT-PCR with HTBI primers. TCRdb recomputed calls from the multiplex PCR reads with MiXCR, one row per CDR3 protein. The table includes around 600,000 distinct CDR3 sequences, 11% to 15% detected once. Trimming shortened V by 4 bases and J by 3 bases, and 9 bases separated the two germline ends. The CDR3 totals 13 residues. Germline CDR1 and CDR2: SNHLY and FYNNEI. The specimen sequenced was blood. The rearrangement uses TRBV2 and TRBJ2-5, with D possibly being TRBD2 (5 bases). This clonotype originated in a woman between 18 and 29 years old with Graves' ophthalmopathy. The CDR3 sequence is CASSAGIEETQYF. In nucleotides, the CDR3 is TGTGCCAGCAGTGCGGGAATAGAAGAGACCCAGTACTTC.